The present entry profiles one T cell receptor (beta chain) with its context. The data originate from a study of blood T cell repertoires in COVID-19. Overall study context: Samples representing acute and convalescent COVID-19 were sourced from the United States, Italy and Spain. PBMCs, B-cell-depleted T cells, or T cells provided the cDNA or gDNA that made up the material.

Patients of the Seattle cohort, enrolled during active infection, were followed longitudinally. Authors' analysis steps: Estimated nucleated cell counts came from reference gene primer amplification. Only in-frame clones appear in the TCRdb table, and some are missing; sequencing was by immunoSEQ multiplex PCR. V, J and clone size were drawn from that table, and D and trimming were deduced from the DNA. The sample includes under 400,000 clones, roughly 88% seen only once; the top ten take roughly 2.9%. Germline assignment: CDR1 SGHAT and CDR2 FQNNGV. V lost 0 bases, J lost 6 bases, and 14 bases lay in between. This CDR3 has 15 amino acids.

The origin of this receptor is a woman aged 25 to 39 with COVID-19, enrolled during active disease. Sequencing input: peripheral blood. This chain joins TRBV11-2 and TRBJ1-2, with D possibly TRBD1 on 5 matching bases. The CDR3 DNA sequence: TGTGCCAGCAGCTTAGATCGGGGGTCAGGGCATGGCTACACCTTC. It specifies CASSLDRGSGHGYTF.